This TCR beta chain was found in a study of blood T cell repertoires in COVID-19. Study-level information: COVID-19 samples collected from the United States, Italy and Spain covered acute and convalescent phases. The cDNA or gDNA used as material had been derived from T cells, B-cell-depleted T cells, or PBMCs.

This clone was detected once. Original data processing: How many nucleated cells were present was estimated from reference gene primer amplification. Profiled with immunoSEQ multiplex PCR; TCRdb holds only in-frame clones, not every one. The V and J calls and clone size were taken over from that table, and D and trimming were inferred from the DNA. Among 200,000 to 250,000 clones listed, roughly 80% were seen once. Sequencing was performed on peripheral blood. This clonotype originated in a human donor in a cohort sampled during active COVID-19.

The CDR3 DNA follows: TGCAGTGCTACAGGGGTGGGAGGCTACACCTTC. As protein: CSATGVGGYTF. The V call is TRBV20-1, the J call TRBJ1-2; D might be TRBD1 (6 bases). CDR3 length equals 11 residues. CDR1 and CDR2 from the germline V gene are DFQATT and SNEGSKA (reference sequence). Between the trimmed V and J ends, which lost 4 bases and 8 bases, there was a span of 11 bases.